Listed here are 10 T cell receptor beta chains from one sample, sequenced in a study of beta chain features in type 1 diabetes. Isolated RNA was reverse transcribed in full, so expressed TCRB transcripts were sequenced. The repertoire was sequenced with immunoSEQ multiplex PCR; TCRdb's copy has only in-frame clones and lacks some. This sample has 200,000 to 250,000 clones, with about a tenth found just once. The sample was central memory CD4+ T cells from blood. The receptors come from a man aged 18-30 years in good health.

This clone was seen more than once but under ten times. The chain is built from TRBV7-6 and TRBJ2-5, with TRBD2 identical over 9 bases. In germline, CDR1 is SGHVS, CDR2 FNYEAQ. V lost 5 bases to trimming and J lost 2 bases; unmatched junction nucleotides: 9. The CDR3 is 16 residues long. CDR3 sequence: CASSPLTSGHQETQYF. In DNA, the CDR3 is TGTGCCAGCAGCCCACTGACTAGCGGCCATCAAGAGACCCAGTACTTC.

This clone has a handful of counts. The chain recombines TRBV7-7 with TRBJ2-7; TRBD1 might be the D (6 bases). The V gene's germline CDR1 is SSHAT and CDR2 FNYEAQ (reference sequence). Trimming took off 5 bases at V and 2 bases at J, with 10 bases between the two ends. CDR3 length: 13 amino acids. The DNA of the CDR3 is TGTGCCAGCAGCCCGGACAGAACCTACGAGCAGTACTTC. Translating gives CASSPDRTYEQYF. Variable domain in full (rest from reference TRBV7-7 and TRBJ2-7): GAGVSQSPRYKVTKRGQDVTLRCDPISSHATLYWYQQALGQGPEFLTYFNYEAQPDKSGLPSDRFSAERPEGSISTLTIQRTEQRDSAMYRCASSPDRTYEQYFGPGTRLTVT.

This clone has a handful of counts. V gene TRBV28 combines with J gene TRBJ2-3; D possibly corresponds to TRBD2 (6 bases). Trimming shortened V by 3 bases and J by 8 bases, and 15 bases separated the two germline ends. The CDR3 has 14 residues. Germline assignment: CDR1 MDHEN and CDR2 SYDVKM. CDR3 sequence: CASSLALAGGTQYF. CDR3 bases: TGTGCCAGCAGTTTGGCACTAGCAGGAGGTACGCAGTATTTT.

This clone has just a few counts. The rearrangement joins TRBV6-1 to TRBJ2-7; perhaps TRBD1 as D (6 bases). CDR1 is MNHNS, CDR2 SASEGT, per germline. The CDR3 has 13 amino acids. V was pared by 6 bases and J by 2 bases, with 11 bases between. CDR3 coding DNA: TGTGCCAGCAGGCATACAGGGACCTACGAGCAGTACTTC. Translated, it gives CASRHTGTYEQYF.

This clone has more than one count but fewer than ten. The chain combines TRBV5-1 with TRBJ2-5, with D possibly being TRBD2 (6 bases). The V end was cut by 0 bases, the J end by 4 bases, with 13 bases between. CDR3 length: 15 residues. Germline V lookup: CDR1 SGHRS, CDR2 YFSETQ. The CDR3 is CASSLVAGTGETQYF. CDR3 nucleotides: TGCGCCAGCAGCTTGGTTGCAGGGACTGGAGAGACCCAGTACTTC.

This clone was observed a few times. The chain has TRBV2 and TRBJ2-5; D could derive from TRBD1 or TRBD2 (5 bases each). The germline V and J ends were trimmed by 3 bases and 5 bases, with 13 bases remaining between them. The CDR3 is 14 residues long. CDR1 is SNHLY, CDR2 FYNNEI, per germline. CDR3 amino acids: CASSEPRGWETQYF. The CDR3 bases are TGTGCCAGCAGTGAGCCGAGGGGTTGGGAGACCCAGTACTTC.

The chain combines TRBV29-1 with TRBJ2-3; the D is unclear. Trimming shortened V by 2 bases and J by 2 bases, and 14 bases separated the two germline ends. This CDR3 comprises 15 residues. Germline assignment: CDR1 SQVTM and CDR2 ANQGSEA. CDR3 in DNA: TGCAGCGTTGAAAGTCCCCAAACGTTCACAGATACGCAGTATTTT. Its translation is CSVESPQTFTDTQYF.

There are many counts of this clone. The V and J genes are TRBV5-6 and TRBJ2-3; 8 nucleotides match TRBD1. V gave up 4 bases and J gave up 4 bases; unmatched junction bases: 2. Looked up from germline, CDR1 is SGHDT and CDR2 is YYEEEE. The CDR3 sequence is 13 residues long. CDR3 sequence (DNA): TGTGCCAGCAGCGGCAGGGGGCCAGATACGCAGTATTTT. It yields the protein CASSGRGPDTQYF.

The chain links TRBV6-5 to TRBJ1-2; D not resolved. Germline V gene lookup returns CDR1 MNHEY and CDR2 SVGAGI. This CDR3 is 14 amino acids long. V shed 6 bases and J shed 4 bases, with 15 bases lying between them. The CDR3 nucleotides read TGTGCCAGCAGCGGAGTAGCGGCTAGCTATGGCTACACCTTC. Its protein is CASSGVAASYGYTF.

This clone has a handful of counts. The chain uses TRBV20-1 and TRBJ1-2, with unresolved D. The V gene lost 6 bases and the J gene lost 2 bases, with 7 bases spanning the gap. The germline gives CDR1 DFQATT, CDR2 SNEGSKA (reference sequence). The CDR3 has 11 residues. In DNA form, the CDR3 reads TGCAGTGCCTACAGCAACTATGGCTACACCTTC. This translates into CSAYSNYGYTF.